Below are 12 T cell receptor beta chains sequenced from a single sample in a study of tumor-infiltrating lymphocytes in localized non-small cell lung cancer. Repertoires were generated with immunoSEQ multiplex PCR, while TCRdb's copy carries only in-frame clones and drops some. The sample holds just under 10,000 clones, around 70% seen once. What was sequenced was lung tumor tissue. The receptors derive from a human donor with non-small cell lung cancer.

The chain is built from TRBV9 and TRBJ2-6, with 11 positions matching TRBD1. The trim removed 0 bases at V and 1 base at J, leaving 3 bases unmatched. Germline loops: CDR1 SGDLS, CDR2 YYNGEE. This CDR3 comprises 18 residues. The CDR3 coding sequence is TGTGCCAGCAGCGTAGCTGGACAGGGGGCTTCTGGGGCCAACGTCCTGACTTTC. This translates into CASSVAGQGASGANVLTF.

This clone rates as medium-sized. The V gene is TRBV7-3, the J gene TRBJ2-3; D unresolved. The V end was cut by 1 base, the J end by 2 bases, with 10 bases between. Germline CDR1 is SGHTA and CDR2 is FQGTGA. CDR3 size: 15 residues. This chain's CDR3 is CASSLRPAPTDTQYF. In nucleotides, the CDR3 is TGTGCCAGCAGCTTAAGGCCAGCTCCCACAGATACGCAGTATTTT.

This chain connects TRBV5-1 to TRBJ2-2; D unresolved. Germline CDR1 and CDR2: SGHRS and YFSETQ. V was shortened by 3 bases and J by 3 bases, with 12 bases between the two germline ends. CDR3 length equals 15 residues. The CDR3 reads CASSYIDGYTGELFF. DNA of the CDR3: TGCGCCAGCAGCTATATAGACGGTTACACCGGGGAGCTGTTTTTT.

This sequence joins TRBV2 and TRBJ1-1; TRBD1 agrees at 9 bases. The CDR3 totals 17 residues. V gave up 7 bases and J gave up 1 base; unmatched junction bases: 13. CDR1 is SNHLY, CDR2 FYNNEI, per germline. The CDR3: CASNWDLQGARNTEAFF. Written as DNA, the CDR3 is TGTGCCAGCAACTGGGATTTACAGGGGGCAAGGAACACTGAAGCTTTCTTT. Complete variable domain (other parts from reference TRBV2 and TRBJ1-1): EPEVTQTPSHQVTQMGQEVILRCVPISNHLYFYWYRQILGQKVEFLVSFYNNEISEKSEIFDDQFSVERPDGSNFTLKIRSTKLEDSAMYFCASNWDLQGARNTEAFFGQGTRLTVV.

The V call is TRBV6-6, the J call TRBJ1-5, with D tentatively TRBD1 (6 bases). The CDR3 totals 14 residues. The V gene lost 7 bases and the J gene lost 4 bases, with 14 bases spanning the gap. CDR1 and CDR2 (germline): MNHNY, SVGAGI (reference sequence). The CDR3 DNA follows: TGTGCCAGCACCCGAGGACAGATTAATCAGCCCCAGCATTTT. Residues: CASTRGQINQPQHF.

This sequence joins TRBV2 and TRBJ1-5; TRBD1 might be the D (6 bases). The CDR3 consists of 14 residues. Germline assignment: CDR1 SNHLY and CDR2 FYNNEI. The germline V and J ends were trimmed by 8 bases and 6 bases, with 17 bases remaining between them. CDR3 nucleotides: TGTGCCAGCGGAGAACAGGGAGGCGGTCAGCCCCAGCATTTT. Protein: CASGEQGGGQPQHF.

This sequence joins TRBV7-3 and TRBJ2-3; D not resolved. Deletions cut 5 bases from V and 5 bases from J, with 11 bases between. This CDR3 is 13 amino acids long. Germline values: CDR1 SGHTA, CDR2 FQGTGA. CDR3 coding DNA: TGTGCCAGCAGCCCTAGGGCCGGAGATACGCAGTATTTT. It yields the protein CASSPRAGDTQYF.

In DNA form, the CDR3 reads TGTGCCAGCAGTGATAGCGGGGCATCCTACAATGAGCAGTTCTTC. Translated: CASSDSGASYNEQFF. This chain uses TRBV2 with TRBJ2-1, with 8 bases fitting TRBD2. The CDR3 length is 15 residues. V lost 3 bases to trimming and J lost 1 base; unmatched junction nucleotides: 2. Per the germline V gene, CDR1 is SNHLY and CDR2 is FYNNEI.

The rearrangement uses TRBV10-3 and TRBJ1-5; no firm D call. This CDR3 is 13 amino acids long. Germline V gene lookup returns CDR1 ENHRY and CDR2 SYGVKD. The V gene lost 4 bases and the J gene lost 3 bases, with 7 bases spanning the gap. The CDR3 region is CAISGANNQPQHF. The CDR3 DNA sequence: TGTGCCATCAGTGGGGCCAACAATCAGCCCCAGCATTTT.

A few counts support this clone. V and J are TRBV19 and TRBJ1-2, with D maybe TRBD1 (5 bases). Germline V gene data show CDR1 as LNHDA and CDR2 as SQIVND (reference sequence). V gave up 9 bases and J gave up 8 bases, with 19 bases separating them. The CDR3 spans 13 residues. The CDR3 loop is CASKGNEREGYTF. The CDR3 nucleotides are TGTGCCAGCAAGGGGAACGAACGGGAGGGCTACACCTTC.

V is TRBV10-3 and J is TRBJ2-3; D call uncertain. Trimming took 4 bases from V and 5 from J, leaving 4 bases between them. The CDR3 loop spans 11 amino acids. Germline-derived CDR1 and CDR2 are ENHRY and SYGVKD. CDR3 coding DNA: TGTGCCATCAGTGGAAGAGATACGCAGTATTTT. Its protein is CAISGRDTQYF.

This clone was recorded a few times. J is TRBJ1-2 and V is TRBV19, with D unclear. Deletions cut 7 bases from V and 7 bases from J, with 7 bases between. Germline CDR1 reads LNHDA; CDR2 reads SQIVND (reference sequence). The CDR3 contains 10 residues. The CDR3 sequence: CASKGSGYTF. CDR3 bases: TGTGCCAGTAAAGGCTCTGGCTACACCTTC. The whole variable domain, filled in from reference TRBV19 and TRBJ1-2, reads DGGITQSPKYLFRKEGQNVTLSCEQNLNHDAMYWYRQDPGQGLRLIYYSQIVNDFQKGDIAEGYSVSREKKESFPLTVTSAQKNPTAFYLCASKGSGYTFGSGTRLTVV.